The 18 T cell receptor beta chains below come from one sample, sequenced in a study of blood T cells in healthy people across ages. Using a J-beta primer mix together with a sample-barcoded 5' primer, a second PCR was run for roughly 7 to 11 cycles. TCRdb recomputed calls from the 5' RACE reads with MiXCR, one row per CDR3 protein. The repertoire holds more than 450,000 distinct CDR3 sequences, roughly a quarter seen once, with 3% to 4.5% in the top ten. This same sample was also part of a study on T cells of mothers and their children.

Sequenced sample: blood. These receptors came from a boy aged 2 to 10 in good health.

The chain is built from TRBV11-2 and TRBJ2-7, with D hard to call. Germline-derived CDR1 and CDR2 are SGHAT and FQNNGV. V dropped 1 base and J dropped 6 bases, with 7 bases sitting between them. The CDR3 has 12 amino acids. The CDR3 protein is CASSLVPAEQYF. The CDR3 coding sequence is TGTGCCAGCAGCTTAGTCCCAGCCGAGCAGTACTTC.

The chain combines TRBV6-4 with TRBJ2-5; no clear D. Germline CDR1 is MRHNA and CDR2 is SNTAGT. The V end was cut by 2 bases, the J end by 3 bases, with 4 bases between. This CDR3 spans 12 amino acids. The CDR3 DNA reads TGTGCCAGCAGTGACATTAAAGAGACCCAGTACTTC. Protein: CASSDIKETQYF.

The V gene is TRBV27, the J gene TRBJ2-2; 7 bases fit TRBD1. CDR1 is MNHEY and CDR2 is SMNVEV in the germline V gene (reference sequence). J gave up 2 bases and V 3 bases, and 3 bases lay outside the gene matches. The CDR3 length is 15 residues. CDR3 residues: CASSLNRGNTGELFF. The CDR3 nucleotides read TGTGCCAGCAGTTTGAACAGGGGCAACACCGGGGAGCTGTTTTTT.

This clonotype was observed a handful of times. The chain recombines TRBV10-3 with TRBJ2-2; either TRBD1 or TRBD2 may supply D (5 bases each). This CDR3 has 13 amino acids. Trimming cost V 6 bases and J 4 bases, with 9 bases left between them. Germline-derived CDR1 and CDR2 are ENHRY and SYGVKD. This CDR3 reads CAIRGVTTGELFF. The DNA for the CDR3 is TGTGCCATCAGGGGGGTGACCACCGGGGAGCTGTTTTTT.

This clonotype has only a few counts. V usage is TRBV5-1 and J usage is TRBJ2-5; the D gene is possibly TRBD1 (5 bases). The tail of the sequence fits TRBJ2-7 better, so the J call may be wrong. The CDR3 runs 15 residues. In germline, CDR1 is SGHRS, CDR2 YFSETQ. The CDR3 DNA follows: TGCGCCAGCAGGTACAGTTTTGACAGACCCTACGAGCAGTACTTC. It codes for CASRYSFDRPYEQYF.

The rearrangement links TRBV20-1 to TRBJ2-3, with D possibly TRBD2 on 6 matching bases. V lost 7 bases and J lost 0, with 11 bases in between. Germline CDR1 and CDR2: DFQATT and SNEGSKA (reference sequence). The CDR3 length is 13 residues. This chain's CDR3 is CSGRVRSTDTQYF. In DNA form, the CDR3 reads TGCAGTGGGAGGGTGAGGAGCACAGATACGCAGTATTTT.

The V gene is TRBV9, the J gene TRBJ1-3, with D perhaps TRBD1 (5 bases). The CDR3 is 16 amino acids. Germline V gives CDR1 SGDLS, CDR2 YYNGEE. Trimming removed 0 bases at V and 4 bases at J, with 14 bases between. This CDR3 is CASSVGTGPPGNTIYF. The CDR3 DNA reads as TGTGCCAGCAGCGTAGGAACAGGCCCTCCAGGAAACACCATATATTTT.

This clonotype has at least ten counts. The chain employs TRBV5-1 and TRBJ2-5; TRBD2 is a possible D gene (5 bases). The closer fit of TRBJ2-1 to the DNA end suggests the J call may be wrong. Germline V gives CDR1 SGHRS, CDR2 YFSETQ. The CDR3 totals 12 residues. Here the CDR3 DNA reads TGCGCCAGCAGGGCTGGAGGCAATGAGCAGTTCTTC. Translation gives CASRAGGNEQFF.

In this sample, this clonotype turned up a few times. The J gene is TRBJ2-5, the V gene TRBV20-1, with TRBD2 identical over 12 bases. CDR1 and CDR2 (germline): DFQATT, SNEGSKA (reference sequence). The CDR3 consists of 13 residues. V lost 6 bases and J lost 6; bases outside the gene matches: 5. The CDR3 loop reads CSAGLAGSKTQYF. The CDR3, as DNA: TGCAGTGCCGGACTAGCGGGGAGCAAGACCCAGTACTTC.

The genes are TRBV27 and TRBJ2-5; 12 nucleotides agree with TRBD1. CDR1 MNHEY and CDR2 SMNVEV come from the germline V gene (reference sequence). This CDR3 contains 18 residues. V was pared by 6 bases and J by 5 bases, with 16 bases of the junction left unmatched. CDR3 amino acids: CASSVTSPGQGARETQYF. CDR3 in DNA: TGTGCCAGCAGCGTAACTTCACCGGGACAGGGGGCTCGGGAGACCCAGTACTTC.

This clonotype showed up just a few times. In DNA, the CDR3 is TGTGCCAGCAGTCTAACGGGTGGGCAGACCCAGTACTTC. Translated, it gives CASSLTGGQTQYF. This chain connects TRBV25-1 to TRBJ2-5; D unclear. V was clipped by 5 bases and J by 6 bases, with 13 bases between them. This CDR3 spans 13 amino acids. The V gene's germline CDR1 is MGHDK and CDR2 SYGVNS.

This clonotype was seen only a few times. The gene calls are TRBV7-9 and TRBJ2-5; the D gene is possibly TRBD1 (5 bases). Per germline, CDR1 SEHNR and CDR2 FQNEAQ (reference sequence). The V end was cut by 5 bases, the J end by 5 bases, with 18 bases between. This CDR3 has 15 amino acids. The CDR3 reads CASSPHRSASETQYF. CDR3 bases: TGTGCCAGCAGCCCACACAGGTCGGCGTCGGAGACCCAGTACTTC. The complete variable domain, with remaining parts taken from reference TRBV7-9 and TRBJ2-5, reads DTGVSQNPRHKITKRGQNVTFRCDPISEHNRLYWYRQTLGQGPEFLTYFQNEAQLEKSRLLSDRFSAERPKGSFSTLEIQRTEQGDSAMYLCASSPHRSASETQYFGPGTRLLVL.

The chain carries TRBV14 and TRBJ2-1; D not resolved. Trimming took off 0 bases at V and 2 bases at J, with 11 bases between the two ends. This CDR3 is built from 16 residues. CDR1 and CDR2 from the germline V gene are SGHDN and FVKESK. The CDR3 loop reads CASSQEGVYPYNEQFF. CDR3 nucleotides: TGTGCCAGCAGCCAAGAGGGCGTCTACCCCTACAATGAGCAGTTCTTC.

The sample holds a few counts of this clonotype. The J gene is TRBJ2-1, the V gene TRBV2, with 8 nucleotides matching TRBD1. J was trimmed by 2 bases and V by 5 bases; bases with no gene match: 5. The germline V gene has CDR1 SNHLY and CDR2 FYNNEI. The CDR3 sequence is 15 residues long. This CDR3 reads CASSRTGLAYNEQFF. For the CDR3, the DNA is TGTGCCAGCAGTCGGACAGGGCTCGCCTACAATGAGCAGTTCTTC.

CDR3 amino acids: CASSMDGELFF. CDR3 DNA: TGTGCCAGCAGCATGGACGGGGAGCTGTTTTTT. The genes are TRBV9 and TRBJ2-2; D gene unclear. Trimming stripped 4 bases from V and 7 bases from J, with 5 bases between. The CDR3 is made up of 11 amino acids. CDR1 and CDR2 from the germline V gene are SGDLS and YYNGEE.

The chain joins TRBV11-2 to TRBJ2-5; D is perhaps TRBD1 or TRBD2 (6 bases each). The germline CDR1 and CDR2 sequences are SGHAT and FQNNGV. The CDR3 is 16 residues long. V lost 5 bases and J 2 bases, leaving 18 bases between the germline ends. The CDR3 reads CASSRPLRGEQETQYF. CDR3 nucleotides: TGTGCCAGCAGCCGTCCCTTGAGGGGGGAGCAAGAGACCCAGTACTTC. Drawing the rest from reference TRBV11-2 and TRBJ2-5, the complete variable domain is EAGVAQSPRYKIIEKRQSVAFWCNPISGHATLYWYQQILGQGPKLLIQFQNNGVVDDSQLPKDRFSAERLKGVDSTLKIQPAKLEDSAVYLCASSRPLRGEQETQYFGPGTRLLVL.

This clonotype was counted only a few times. The genes are TRBV12-3 or TRBV12-4 and TRBJ2-1; 12 bases line up with TRBD2. The CDR3 loop spans 15 amino acids. V lost 8 bases, J lost 10 bases, and 12 bases stayed unmatched. The chain's CDR3 is CASSTTASGRVEQFF. The CDR3 coding sequence is TGTGCCAGCTCTACGACGGCTAGCGGGAGGGTAGAGCAGTTCTTC.

V is TRBV15 and J is TRBJ1-5; possibly TRBD1 for D (5 bases). There are 12 residues in the CDR3. Trimming removed 9 bases from V and 5 bases from J, with 11 bases in between. CDR1 is LNHNV, CDR2 YYDKDF, per germline (reference sequence). In nucleotides, the CDR3 is TGTGCCACACGGGTAGGGGATCAGCCCCAGCATTTT. Amino acids: CATRVGDQPQHF.